This T cell receptor beta chain was identified in a study of shared clonotypes between healthy human individuals. As originally analysed: ImmunoSEQ sequences covered only the junction and lacked quality scores; filtering therefore differed. Measured with immunoSEQ multiplex PCR; TCRdb has only the in-frame clones, and not every one. V and J calls and clone size follow that table, whereas D and trimming were derived from the DNA. The sample has 400,000 to 500,000 clones; 70% to 80% are singletons. Among the donors, all were Caucasian adults who lived in Nashville, Tennessee. Unsorted samples used about 90 million PBMCs for genomic DNA. This TCR was recovered from a middle-aged woman in good health. Some clones in this sample may be carry-over from other donors' samples. Material: PBMCs.

CDR3 DNA: TGTGCCAGCAGCCCCCCTGGGGGCAGGGTACCGACCGGGGAGCTGTTTTTT. It specifies CASSPPGGRVPTGELFF. This chain uses TRBV11-3 with TRBJ2-2, with TRBD1 as a possible D gene (6 bases). The CDR3 spans 17 residues. V was trimmed by 5 bases and J by 5 bases, leaving 21 bases between them. CDR1 and CDR2 (germline): SGHNT, YENEEA. The full variable domain, its missing parts supplied by reference TRBV11-3 and TRBJ2-2, is EAGVVQSPRYKIIEKKQPVAFWCNPISGHNTLYWYLQNLGQGPELLIRYENEEAVDDSQLPKDRFSAERLKGVDSTLKIQPAELGDSAVYLCASSPPGGRVPTGELFFGEGSRLTVL.